Sequencing of this T cell receptor (beta chain) was carried out in a study of CD8 T cells in Susac syndrome. RNA was extracted with the RNeasy kit, and a quantity of about 0.5 to 1 ug was reverse transcribed using random hexamers. The authors amplified TCR beta CDR3 across 54 Vbeta and 13 Jbeta using immunoSEQ multiplex PCR. TCRdb re-called the immunoSEQ multiplex PCR reads through MiXCR, storing one row per CDR3 protein. The repertoire holds about 210,000 distinct CDR3 sequences, with approximately 93% as singletons. Sequencing of TCR beta was performed on blood CD8+ and CD4+ T cells. Germline V lookup: CDR1 MNHEY, CDR2 SVGAGI. V gave up 6 bases and J gave up 7 bases; unmatched junction bases: 12. The CDR3 is made up of 15 amino acids.

V gene TRBV6-5 combines with J gene TRBJ1-5; 7 bases align to TRBD1. This TCR was recovered from a human donor in good health. Sample: CD4+ T cells from PBMCs. CDR3 nucleotides: TGTGCCAGCAGCCGCGACAGGGTTGTAGGGCAGCCCCAGCATTTT. Translated, it gives CASSRDRVVGQPQHF.